These 9 T cell receptor beta chains were sequenced from one sample in a study of monozygotic twins with inflammatory bowel disease. TCRdb reprocessed the 5' RACE reads and stores each CDR3 protein as one record, lacking DNA. With 110,000 to 150,000 distinct CDR3 sequences in the sample, the ten largest clones hold about 1.2%. Input material: blood. These receptors were taken from a human donor with ulcerative colitis or Crohn's disease, or a healthy co-twin of an affected twin (not recorded which).

The rearrangement uses TRBV5-6 and TRBJ1-5; TCRdb's D call of TRBD1 is untestable without DNA. CDR1 is SGHDT, CDR2 YYEEEE, per germline. The CDR3 is 14 residues long. Here the CDR3 reads CASSLARTVQPQHF.

The chain uses TRBV20-1 and TRBJ2-7; TCRdb outputs TRBD2, but without DNA this stays unchecked. The CDR3 length is 13 residues. Germline loops: CDR1 DFQATT, CDR2 SNEGSKA (reference sequence). The CDR3 region is CSARTSAIYEQYF.

The chain has TRBV7-2 and TRBJ2-7; the TCRdb D gene call, TRBD1, has no DNA to confirm it. The CDR3 is 14 amino acids. Germline V gives CDR1 SGHTA, CDR2 FQGNSA. CDR3 sequence: CASSLVHRAHEQYF.

The rearrangement links TRBV7-9 to TRBJ1-2. The CDR3 runs to 14 residues. In germline, CDR1 is SEHNR, CDR2 FQNEAQ (reference sequence). The CDR3 loop is CASSLPTVNYGYTF.

The V gene is TRBV5-1, the J gene TRBJ2-7. This CDR3 spans 15 amino acids. CDR1 and CDR2 from the germline V gene are SGHRS and YFSETQ. CDR3 in amino acids: CASSLAAGSSYEQYF.

CDR3 sequence: CASSQGPASGLRNYEQYF. This chain joins TRBV4-1 and TRBJ2-7; TCRdb designates TRBD2, a call that cannot be tested without DNA. There are 18 residues in the CDR3. CDR1 is MGHRA, CDR2 YSYEKL, per germline.

V gene TRBV5-4 combines with J gene TRBJ1-1; TCRdb names TRBD1, which stays unverified in the absence of DNA. The V gene's germline CDR1 is SGHNT and CDR2 YYREEE (reference sequence). The length of the CDR3 is 15 residues. The CDR3 sequence is CASSLGGVPNTEAFF.

The gene calls are TRBV7-9 and TRBJ2-3; TCRdb picks TRBD2, but there is no DNA to check that call. Germline V lookup: CDR1 SEHNR, CDR2 FQNEAQ (reference sequence). The CDR3 consists of 15 residues. The CDR3 sequence is CASSLSGSGADTQYF.

The chain has TRBV19 and TRBJ2-3. The CDR3 length is 14 residues. Germline-derived CDR1 and CDR2 are LNHDA and SQIVND (reference sequence). This chain's CDR3 is CASSMTHLTDTQYF.